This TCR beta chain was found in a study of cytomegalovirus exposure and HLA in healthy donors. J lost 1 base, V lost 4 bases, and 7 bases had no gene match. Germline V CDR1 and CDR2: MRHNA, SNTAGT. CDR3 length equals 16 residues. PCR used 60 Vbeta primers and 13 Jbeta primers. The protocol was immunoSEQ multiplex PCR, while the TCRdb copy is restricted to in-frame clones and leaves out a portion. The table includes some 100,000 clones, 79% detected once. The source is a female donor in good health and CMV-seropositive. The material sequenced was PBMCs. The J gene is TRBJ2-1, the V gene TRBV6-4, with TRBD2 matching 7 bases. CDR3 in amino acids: CASSVGGSSSYNEQFF. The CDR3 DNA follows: TGTGCCAGCAGTGTGGGGGGGAGTTCATCCTACAATGAGCAGTTCTTC.